The rows below give T cell receptor beta chains drawn from one sample of a study of cytotoxic CD8 clonotypes in ibrutinib-treated CLL. The table came from immunoSEQ multiplex PCR; TCRdb's copy has only in-frame clones and leaves some out. The sample lists 110,000 to 150,000 clones; approximately 75% were seen once. The material was PBMCs, obtained after 12 months of ibrutinib treatment. The source of these receptors is a human donor with chronic lymphocytic leukemia. Each CDR3 is given with its conserved first and last residue. Fields, in order: clone size, J gene, V gene, D gene, CDR3 DNA, CDR3 protein. A D gene is named only where the DNA matches it firmly. Size is omitted from some rows. Given values are once, few, many or a class for expanded clones.

>.|TRBJ2-7|TRBV9|.
TGTGCCAGCAGCCCTTCCGGACATCTCTACGAGCAGTACTTC
CASSPSGHLYEQYF
>.|TRBJ2-7|TRBV7-2|.
TGTGCCAGCAGCCCAGTCCCCCACGGGGTGGGATACGAGCAGTACTTC
CASSPVPHGVGYEQYF
>.|TRBJ2-7|TRBV4-1|TRBD2
TGCGCCAGCAGCCAAGATTCGGGACTAGCCTACGAGCAGTACTTC
CASSQDSGLAYEQYF
>.|TRBJ1-2|TRBV28|.
TGTGCCAGCAGTACCGGCCCCGGAGGTCACTATGGCTACACCTTC
CASSTGPGGHYGYTF
>.|TRBJ2-6|TRBV23-1|.
TGCGCCATCAGTCTTTCGGGGCTTGGGGCCAACGTCCTGACTTTC
CAISLSGLGANVLTF
>once|TRBJ2-5|TRBV15|.
TGTGCCACCAGCAGAGATACGGCCGGTGGGCCTCCGTGGGAGACCCAGTACTTC
CATSRDTAGGPPWETQYF
>.|TRBJ2-1|TRBV5-1|.
TGCGCCAGCAGCCCGGGGTTAGGGTCGACCCCTAACTCCTACAATGAGCAGTTCTTC
CASSPGLGSTPNSYNEQFF
>once|TRBJ1-1|TRBV29-1|.
TGCAGCGTTGAGGGAGGGACATCCCTAAGAGGTTTCTTT
CSVEGGTSLRGFF
>.|TRBJ2-1|TRBV15|TRBD2
TGTGCCACCAGAAGAGGTGGTAGCGGGTACAATGAGCAGTTCTTC
CATRRGGSGYNEQFF
>.|TRBJ1-3|TRBV7-2|.
TGTGCCAGCAGCCAAGTCAACTACTATTTGGAAAACACCATATATTTT
CASSQVNYYLENTIYF
>.|TRBJ2-1|TRBV5-1|TRBD2
TGCGCCAGCAGCTTGTCCTCTAGCGGGGGAAACAATGAGCAGTTCTTC
CASSLSSSGGNNEQFF
>few|TRBJ1-4|TRBV5-4|.
TGTGCCAGCAGCCCGGCTGGACGTGGTCAAAAACTGTTTTTT
CASSPAGRGQKLFF
>.|TRBJ1-4|TRBV28|.
TGTGCCAGCAGCGGGGAAAAACTGTTTTTT
CASSGEKLFF
>.|TRBJ1-2|TRBV6-5|TRBD1
TGTGCCAGCAGTTACTCCGGGACAGGGTCCTATGGCTACACCTTC
CASSYSGTGSYGYTF
>few|TRBJ1-2|TRBV6-5|.
TGTGCCAGCAGTTCCCCCGGACAGATTGACTATGGCTACACCTTC
CASSSPGQIDYGYTF
>.|TRBJ2-5|TRBV21-1|.
TGTGCCAGCAGCAAGGCGGGACATATTTACCAAGAGACCCAGTACTTC
CASSKAGHIYQETQYF
>.|TRBJ1-5|TRBV21-1|.
TGTGCCAGCAGCCGAAAGCCAGGCACTACTCAGCCCCAGCATTTT
CASSRKPGTTQPQHF
>many|TRBJ2-7|TRBV25-1|TRBD1
TGTGCCAGCGGTTCCTGGGACAGCTACGAGCAGTACTTC
CASGSWDSYEQYF
>.|TRBJ1-4|TRBV2|.
TGTGCCAGCAGTGAATTGGGGTACAATGAAAAACTGTTTTTT
CASSELGYNEKLFF
>.|TRBJ2-3|TRBV23-1|.
TGCGCCAGCAGCCCACCCTGGGTGGAGGGACGGAGAGTCACAGATACGCAGTATTTT
CASSPPWVEGRRVTDTQYF
>.|TRBJ2-5|TRBV15|TRBD1
TGTGCCACCAGCCCCGGCCCCGGGACAGGGCGGTGGGAGACCCAGTACTTC
CATSPGPGTGRWETQYF
>.|TRBJ1-1|TRBV30|.
TGTGCCTGGAGTAAGGACAGACTGAACACTGAAGCTTTCTTT
CAWSKDRLNTEAFF
>.|TRBJ2-1|TRBV18|TRBD2
TGTGCCAGCTCACCGGGGCTAGCGGGGGGGCTAAAGCAGTTCTTC
CASSPGLAGGLKQFF
>.|TRBJ1-1|TRBV2|.
TGTGCCAGCAGGGGCCGACTCGGAGCTTTCTTT
CASRGRLGAFF
>.|TRBJ1-1|TRBV27|TRBD1
TGTGCCAGCAGGGTACAGGGGGGAAACACTGAAGCTTTCTTT
CASRVQGGNTEAFF
>.|TRBJ2-1|TRBV5-1|TRBD2
TGCGCCAGCAGCTCGGGACTAGCGGGAGCTGGGGAGCAGTTCTTC
CASSSGLAGAGEQFF
>.|TRBJ1-5|TRBV2|TRBD1
TGTGCCAGCAGAGTAGGCGGGACAGGGGATCATTATAGCAATCAGCCCCAGCATTTT
CASRVGGTGDHYSNQPQHF
>.|TRBJ1-1|TRBV18|.
TGTGCCAGCAGTCCCCCCCCAGGCACTGAAGCTTTCTTT
CASSPPPGTEAFF
>.|TRBJ2-6|TRBV28|.
TGTGCCAGCAGTTTATTGGGGCCTGGGGCCAACGTCCTGACTTTC
CASSLLGPGANVLTF
>once|TRBJ2-1|TRBV9|TRBD2
TGTGCCAGCAGCGAACAGACTAGCGGGATCTACAATGAGCAGTTCTTC
CASSEQTSGIYNEQFF
>.|TRBJ1-3|TRBV30|TRBD1
TGTGCCTGGAGTAAGGACAGGGGGAACACCATATATTTT
CAWSKDRGNTIYF
>.|TRBJ2-5|TRBV25-1|.
TGTGTCATCGAGGGGACCCAGTACTTC
CVIEGTQYF